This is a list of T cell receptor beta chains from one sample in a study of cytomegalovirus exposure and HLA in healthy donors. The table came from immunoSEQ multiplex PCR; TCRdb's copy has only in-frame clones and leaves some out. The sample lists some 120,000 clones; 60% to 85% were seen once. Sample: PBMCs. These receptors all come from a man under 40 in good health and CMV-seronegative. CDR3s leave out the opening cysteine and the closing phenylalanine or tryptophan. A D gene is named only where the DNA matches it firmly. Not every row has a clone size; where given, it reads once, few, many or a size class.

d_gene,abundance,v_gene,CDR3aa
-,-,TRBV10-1,ASSDLKDYVSNTGELF
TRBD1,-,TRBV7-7,ASSLGDRYNEQF
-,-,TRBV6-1,ASRGESGTEAF
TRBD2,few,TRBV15,ATSRDKGAGGEGNEQF
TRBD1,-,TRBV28,ASRSLPGQGHEQY
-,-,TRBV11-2,ASSLNEGRAGELF
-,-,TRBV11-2,ASSLELDGEGEQF
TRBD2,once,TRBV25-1,ASSGGAGYEQY
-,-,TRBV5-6,ASRPLTSTNEKLF
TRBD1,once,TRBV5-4,ASSSRQGSDTGELF
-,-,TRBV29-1,SVPGPGSYEQY
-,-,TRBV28,ASISSSLNTEAF
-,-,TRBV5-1,ASSLVPGNYEQY
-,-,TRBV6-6,ASSYPGLIEAF
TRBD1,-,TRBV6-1,ASSEGQSYGYT
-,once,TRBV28,ASSLLGAPNTGELF
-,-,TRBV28,ASSLGGGTDTQY
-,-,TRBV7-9,ASSLGDSRSY
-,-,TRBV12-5,ASGLSGGETQY
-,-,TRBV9,ASSVAGGPGNGYT
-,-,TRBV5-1,ASSLASTDTQY
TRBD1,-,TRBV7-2,ASSLYRGTAVAYNEQF
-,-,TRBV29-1,SVGSGSYEQY
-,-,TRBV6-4,ASSEGSPNTEAF
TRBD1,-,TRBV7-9,ASSPQQGAREKLF
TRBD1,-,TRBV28,ASSLTGFGYEQY
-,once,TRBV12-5,ASGLTPVDEQY
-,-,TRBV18,ASSPLARINGYT
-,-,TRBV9,ASSVGDSSSYEQY
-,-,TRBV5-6,ASSLRGWLYYGYT
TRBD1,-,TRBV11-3,ASSPRDRAVGELF
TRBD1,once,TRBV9,ASSGDRGLSGYT
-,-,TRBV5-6,ASSLARDQPQH
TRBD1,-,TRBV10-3,AIKKTGGSEPQH
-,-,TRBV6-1,ASSAKRGYTEAF
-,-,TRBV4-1,ASSLFESNTEAF
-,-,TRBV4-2,ASSPQVGAEQY
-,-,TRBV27,ASSLPQGSEQF
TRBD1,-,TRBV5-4,ASSLDRDNSPLH
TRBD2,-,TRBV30,AWSVTSGRAGNEQF
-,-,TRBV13,ASSLGSYNEQF
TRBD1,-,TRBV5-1,ASSFATGEGYEQY
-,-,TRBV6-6,ASSPGFNYGYT
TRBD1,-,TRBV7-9,ASSCFRDSSNQPQH
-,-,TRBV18,ASSRTKFEQY
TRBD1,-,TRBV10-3,AISQGQGDNQPQH